The following is a T cell receptor beta chain sequence with its context. Its antigen is unknown. The data stem from a study of CD8 T cells in ankylosing spondylitis. Overall study findings and caveats: One TCR beta motif, made up of roughly eight highly homologous variants, appeared characteristic of ankylosing spondylitis blood.

The CDR3 has 16 amino acids. CDR1 is DFQATT and CDR2 is SNEGSKA in the germline V gene (reference sequence). V was trimmed by 6 bases and J by 6 bases, leaving 25 bases between them. Making use of molecular barcodes, quantitative 5'-RACE generated TCR beta libraries. One entry per CDR3 protein results from TCRdb running MiXCR on the 5' RACE reads. The sample lists 670,000 or so distinct CDR3 sequences; around 17% were seen once. The rearrangement links TRBV20-1 to TRBJ2-3; perhaps TRBD2 as D (7 bases). The sample consisted of blood, either unsorted or a sorted T cell fraction (not recorded which). This clonotype was sampled from a male donor with ankylosing spondylitis. The CDR3 protein is CSAPTGRGPRGDTQYF. CDR3 nucleotides: TGCAGTGCCCCTACAGGGCGGGGGCCACGAGGGGATACGCAGTATTTT.